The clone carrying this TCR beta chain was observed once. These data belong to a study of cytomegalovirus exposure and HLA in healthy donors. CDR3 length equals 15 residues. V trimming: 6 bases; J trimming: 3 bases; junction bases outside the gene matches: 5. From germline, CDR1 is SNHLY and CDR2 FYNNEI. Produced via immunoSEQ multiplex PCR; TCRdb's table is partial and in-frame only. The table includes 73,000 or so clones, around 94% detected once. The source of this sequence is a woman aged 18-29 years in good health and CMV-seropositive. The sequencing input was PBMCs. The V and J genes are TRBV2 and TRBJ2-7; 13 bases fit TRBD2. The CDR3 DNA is TGTGCCAGCAGGACTAGCGGGGGGACGGTCTACGAGCAGTACTTC. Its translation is CASRTSGGTVYEQYF.